This TCR beta chain was sequenced for a study of cytomegalovirus exposure and HLA in healthy donors. The study's findings and limits: The HLA-A and HLA-B alleles of most subjects were reportedly predicted accurately from TCR beta sequences. A later analysis appeared to link common viral pathogens to several of the most significant clusters.

With regard to this clone: Its antigen is undetermined.

In the PCR, 60 Vbeta and 13 Jbeta primers were used. Sequencing was performed with immunoSEQ multiplex PCR; in TCRdb, only in-frame clones are kept and a portion is missing. The repertoire holds around 160,000 clones, with around 75% as singletons. As for the donors, each was a healthy bone marrow donor. No CMV serostatus was recorded for this donor. Germline V gene lookup returns CDR1 MGHRA and CDR2 YSYEKL. The ends were cut back, 1 base at V and 6 bases at J, with 10 bases in the middle. The CDR3 sequence is 14 residues long. Sample: PBMCs. The chain has TRBV4-1 and TRBJ2-1, with D maybe TRBD2 (6 bases). The clonotype comes from a human donor in good health. The chain's CDR3 is CASSQGPTSNEQFF. In DNA, the CDR3 is TGCGCCAGCAGCCAAGGTCCGACTAGCAATGAGCAGTTCTTC.